A selection of T cell receptor beta chains follows, all from one sample in a study of early T cells in non-severe SARS-CoV-2 infection. Via MiXCR, TCRdb re-called the 5' RACE reads, giving one row per CDR3 protein. Among around 80,000 distinct CDR3 sequences listed, 12% to 15% were seen once. Material for sequencing was whole blood. Source of these receptors: an adult who was a healthcare worker with PCR-confirmed SARS-CoV-2 infection or an uninfected control (not recorded which). Each CDR3 is given with its conserved first and last residue. D genes are given only for firm matches. The size entry is marked missing in some rows and otherwise reads once, few, many or a size class.

size,D,V,J,CDR3,DNA
many,TRBD2,TRBV6-6,TRBJ2-3,CAVAGTSGLSTDTQYF,TGTGCCGTGGCCGGGACTAGCGGTTTAAGCACAGATACGCAGTATTTT
few,TRBD2,TRBV10-2,TRBJ2-1,CASRNRGLAGTYNEQFF,TGCGCCAGCAGAAACCGGGGGCTAGCGGGGACCTACAATGAGCAGTTCTTC
few,TRBD1,TRBV13,TRBJ2-7,CASRYSRDRAPQYF,TGTGCCAGCAGGTATAGCCGGGACAGGGCACCTCAGTACTTC
many,NA,TRBV2,TRBJ1-1,CASNFLDSVFEAFF,TGTGCCAGCAACTTCCTGGACTCAGTTTTTGAAGCTTTCTTT
NA,TRBD1,TRBV12-3/TRBV12-4,TRBJ2-3,CASSPQGAFTDTQYF,TGTGCCAGCAGTCCGCAGGGGGCCTTCACAGATACGCAGTATTTT
NA,TRBD1,TRBV20-1,TRBJ1-2,CSAWTGRGYTF,TGCAGTGCTTGGACAGGGCGGGGCTACACCTTC
few,NA,TRBV18,TRBJ1-2,CASSPRRGAHGYTF,TGTGCCAGCTCACCGCGGAGGGGGGCTCATGGCTACACCTTC
few,NA,TRBV12-3/TRBV12-4,TRBJ1-5,CASSLMGGSNQPQHF,TGTGCCAGCAGTCTCATGGGGGGGAGCAATCAGCCCCAGCATTTT
NA,TRBD2,TRBV6-1,TRBJ2-3,CASTFTSGGTTDTQYF,TGTGCCAGCACATTCACGAGCGGGGGGACCACAGATACGCAGTATTTT
NA,NA,TRBV5-1,TRBJ2-6,CASSFLGSGANVLTF,TGCGCCAGCAGCTTCTTAGGATCTGGGGCCAACGTCCTGACTTTC
few,NA,TRBV6-5,TRBJ2-5,CASSYLSAGEETQYF,TGTGCCAGCAGTTACCTCAGCGCGGGCGAAGAGACCCAGTACTTC
few,NA,TRBV6-6,TRBJ2-7,CASSYGFYEQYF,TGTGCCAGCAGTTACGGATTTTACGAGCAGTACTTC
few,NA,TRBV6-6,TRBJ2-5,CASSPTGQRETQYF,TGTGCCAGCAGTCCCACGGGGCAGAGGGAGACCCAGTACTTC
many,TRBD2,TRBV20-1,TRBJ2-1,CSARTSGGAEQFF,TGCAGTGCCCGGACTAGCGGGGGGGCCGAGCAGTTCTTC
NA,TRBD1,TRBV6-6,TRBJ2-7,CASSYHRTDRARPYEQYF,TGTGCCAGCAGTTACCACAGGACGGACAGGGCAAGGCCCTACGAGCAGTACTTC
few,TRBD1,TRBV19,TRBJ2-3,CASSKGTGSSTDTQYF,TGTGCCAGTAGTAAAGGGACAGGGTCTAGCACAGATACGCAGTATTTT
few,NA,TRBV6-1,TRBJ2-5,CASSEARGHQETQYF,TGTGCCAGCAGTGAAGCGCGGGGGCACCAAGAGACCCAGTACTTC
many,TRBD2,TRBV3-1,TRBJ2-7,CASSRRGGDEQYF,TGTGCCAGCAGCCGGCGGGGGGGCGACGAGCAGTACTTC
many,NA,TRBV6-1,TRBJ1-4,CASKLSRQDEKLFF,TGTGCCAGCAAACTCTCCAGACAGGATGAAAAACTGTTTTTT